What follows are 30 T cell receptor beta chains derived from one specimen sequenced in a study of blood T cell repertoires in COVID-19. Clones were read by immunoSEQ multiplex PCR, and TCRdb kept only the in-frame ones, dropping some. The sample lists 87,000 or so clones, approximately 79% occurring once. Sequencing input: peripheral blood. These receptors were collected from a woman of 80 years or more with active or convalescent COVID-19.

The rearrangement uses TRBV12-3 or TRBV12-4 and TRBJ2-5; maybe TRBD1 (5 bases). V shed 7 bases and J shed 6 bases, with 15 bases lying between them. CDR3 length: 13 amino acids. The CDR3 sequence: CASTLIQGKTQYF. The CDR3 nucleotides read TGTGCCAGCACCCTGATCCAGGGAAAGACCCAGTACTTC.

The CDR3 DNA sequence: TGTGCCTGGGGTAATTTGGAGACCCAGTACTTC. It specifies CAWGNLETQYF. The chain links TRBV30 to TRBJ2-5; no firm D call. Germline V lookup: CDR1 GTSNPN, CDR2 SVGIG (reference sequence). V was trimmed by 5 bases and J by 5 bases, leaving 9 bases between them. The CDR3 covers 11 residues.

The chain links TRBV9 to TRBJ2-1; 14 bases are a match to TRBD2. Unmatched junction bases numbered 7, after V lost 4 bases and J lost 10 bases. Germline assignment: CDR1 SGDLS and CDR2 YYNGEE. The CDR3 totals 15 residues. The CDR3 sequence is CASSSYGLAGGEQFF. In DNA, the CDR3 is TGTGCCAGCAGCTCCTATGGACTAGCGGGAGGAGAGCAGTTCTTC.

The chain employs TRBV2 and TRBJ2-7; 7 nucleotides match TRBD2. There are 15 residues in the CDR3. The ends lost 5 bases at V and 2 bases at J; junction bases unmatched: 9. The germline V gene encodes CDR1 SNHLY and CDR2 FYNNEI. The CDR3: CASSLAPGLAYEQYF. CDR3 DNA: TGTGCCAGCAGTCTAGCCCCTGGACTAGCCTACGAGCAGTACTTC.

This clone was recorded once. CDR3 loop: CASSFSRVFGYTF. Here the CDR3 DNA reads TGTGCCAGCAGTTTCTCCCGGGTTTTTGGCTACACCTTC. V usage is TRBV28 and J usage is TRBJ1-2, with unresolved D. The CDR3 runs 13 residues. With 3 bases removed from V and 7 bases from J, the gap between germline ends came to 12 bases. Germline CDR1 reads MDHEN; CDR2 reads SYDVKM.

The chain uses TRBV28 and TRBJ1-5; 9 bases map to TRBD1. Germline V gene data show CDR1 as MDHEN and CDR2 as SYDVKM. Germline trimming cut 6 bases from V and 5 bases from J; bases unmatched to any gene: 14. The CDR3 spans 17 residues. CDR3 in DNA: TGTGCCAGCAGCCCGGGACAGGGTAGTCTTTGGGATCAGCCCCAGCATTTT. Amino acids: CASSPGQGSLWDQPQHF.

CDR3 DNA sequence: TGTGCCAGCAGCTACTGGACTAGTGGTGAGCAGTACTTC. Translating gives CASSYWTSGEQYF. The chain combines TRBV7-8 with TRBJ2-7; 7 positions agree with TRBD2. The CDR3 is made up of 13 amino acids. CDR1 SGHVS and CDR2 FQNEAQ come from the germline V gene. Trimming at V came to 4 bases and at J to 7 bases, leaving 7 bases not matched to a gene.

This clone was found once. V usage is TRBV7-6 and J usage is TRBJ1-6; D unclear. The CDR3 is made up of 15 amino acids. Per germline, CDR1 SGHVS and CDR2 FNYEAQ. The V gene lost 6 bases and the J gene lost 4 bases, with 13 bases spanning the gap. The CDR3 region is CASRPIGGYNSPLHF. In nucleotides, the CDR3 is TGTGCCAGCAGACCGATCGGAGGGTATAATTCACCCCTCCACTTT.

The chain combines TRBV15 with TRBJ1-1; D gene unclear. The CDR3 totals 15 residues. V was shortened by 5 bases and J by 0 bases, with 13 bases between the two germline ends. In germline, CDR1 is LNHNV, CDR2 YYDKDF (reference sequence). As DNA, the CDR3 is TGTGCCACCAGCGTATACGGGGAGCTGAACACTGAAGCTTTCTTT. Its protein is CATSVYGELNTEAFF. The variable domain in full, completed from reference TRBV15 and TRBJ1-1, reads DAMVIQNPRYQVTQFGKPVTLSCSQTLNHNVMYWYQQKSSQAPKLLFHYYDKDFNNEADTPDNFQSRRPNTSFCFLDIRSPGLGDTAMYLCATSVYGELNTEAFFGQGTRLTVV.

The chain uses TRBV12-5 and TRBJ2-2; tentative D call: TRBD2 (6 bases). This CDR3 comprises 15 residues. With 1 base removed from V and 2 bases from J, the gap between germline ends came to 8 bases. From germline, CDR1 is LGHNT and CDR2 FRNRAP. The CDR3 DNA is TGTGCTAGTGGTTTGGGGGGGACTAACACCGGGGAGCTGTTTTTT. As protein: CASGLGGTNTGELFF. Looking up the rest from reference TRBV12-5 and TRBJ2-2 gives the full variable domain: DARVTQTPRHKVTEMGQEVTMRCQPILGHNTVFWYRQTMMQGLELLAYFRNRAPLDDSGMPKDRFSAEMPDATLATLKIQPSEPRDSAVYFCASGLGGTNTGELFFGEGSRLTVL.

CDR3 bases: TGTGCCAGTAGTATAGGGTCACAGGGGAGGACTGAAGCTTTCTTT. This translates into CASSIGSQGRTEAFF. The chain joins TRBV19 to TRBJ1-1; TRBD1 matches at 7 bases. The CDR3 consists of 15 residues. Germline V lookup: CDR1 LNHDA, CDR2 SQIVND (reference sequence). The junction had 7 bases not matched to a gene; V was cut back by 1 base and J by 5 bases.

There are many counts of this clone. The V and J genes are TRBV21-1 and TRBJ1-5; the table's D call, TRBD1, has no DNA check behind it. TRBV21-1 has pseudogene status. The CDR3 extends over 14 amino acids. CDR3 protein: CASIIQSSNQPQHF. The CDR3 coding sequence is TGTGCCAGCATCATACAGAGTAGCAATCAGCCCCAGCATTTT.

V is TRBV6-6 and J is TRBJ2-7; the match to TRBD2 covers 14 bases. Trimming took 8 bases from V and 6 from J; bases not matched to a gene: 9. The CDR3 is made up of 15 amino acids. Germline-derived CDR1 and CDR2 are MNHNY and SVGAGI (reference sequence). The DNA of the CDR3 is TGTGCCAGCGGTACGGGACTAGCGGGAGCAGGCGAGCAGTACTTC. It yields the protein CASGTGLAGAGEQYF.

The chain uses TRBV6-4 and TRBJ1-2, with 7 bases identical to TRBD1. V shed 6 bases and J 8 bases; nucleotides not matched to a gene: 15. The CDR3 is 15 amino acids. CDR1 is MRHNA and CDR2 is SNTAGT in the germline V gene. CDR3 DNA: TGTGCCAGCAGACCCCTCCCAGGGGGGATCGAAGGCTACACCTTC. Protein sequence: CASRPLPGGIEGYTF.

This clone appeared once. The chain has TRBV7-2 and TRBJ1-2; D may be TRBD1 (5 bases). Germline CDR1 reads SGHTA; CDR2 reads FQGNSA. V lost 0 bases and J lost 4, with 6 bases in between. The CDR3 consists of 13 residues. CDR3 DNA: TGTGCCAGCAGCTTAGCAGGGGCCTATGGCTACACCTTC. It encodes CASSLAGAYGYTF.

The V call is TRBV3-1 (or the pseudogene TRBV3-2), the J call TRBJ2-5, with TRBD2 identical over 7 bases. Germline V gene sequence: CDR1 LGHDT, CDR2 YNNKEL (reference sequence). CDR3 length equals 14 residues. The J segment lost 0 bases and the V segment lost 8 bases, leaving 6 bases of the junction unmatched. CDR3 amino acids: CASSRGGNQETQYF. CDR3 DNA sequence: TGTGCCAGCTCCCGCGGGGGAAACCAAGAGACCCAGTACTTC.

The chain joins TRBV19 to TRBJ1-5; D might be TRBD1 (5 bases). This CDR3 comprises 13 residues. V was shortened by 4 bases and J by 7 bases, with 11 bases between the two germline ends. Germline V gene sequence: CDR1 LNHDA, CDR2 SQIVND (reference sequence). The CDR3 DNA follows: TGTGCCAGTAGTACCAGGGTGGAACAGCCCCAGCATTTT. The encoded protein is CASSTRVEQPQHF.

The chain links TRBV6-5 to TRBJ1-4; no definite D call. The CDR3 runs 13 residues. The V gene's germline CDR1 is MNHEY and CDR2 SVGAGI. Trimming left V 4 bases short and J 3 bases short, with 6 bases between. The CDR3 loop is CASSSVSNEKLFF. DNA of the CDR3: TGTGCCAGCAGTTCAGTTTCTAATGAAAAACTGTTTTTT.

This chain joins TRBV28 and TRBJ1-4, with TRBD1 matching 9 bases. V was pared by 5 bases and J by 5 bases, with 12 bases of the junction left unmatched. Germline values: CDR1 MDHEN, CDR2 SYDVKM. The CDR3 extends over 17 amino acids. CDR3 amino acids: CASSPHGTGMENEKLFF. The CDR3 DNA is TGTGCCAGCAGTCCCCACGGGACAGGGATGGAGAATGAAAAACTGTTTTTT.

With respect to this clone: Germline is not matched at one junction end, which may reflect a read error. The CDR3 bases are TGTGCCACCAGCATGGACAGGGTGAACTCTGGCTACACCTTC. Its protein is CATSMDRVNSGYTF. The chain has TRBV15 and TRBJ1-2, with 8 bases matching TRBD1. Germline V gives CDR1 LNHNV, CDR2 YYDKDF (reference sequence). The CDR3 sequence is 14 residues long.

The rearrangement joins TRBV12-3 or TRBV12-4 to TRBJ1-1; D not certain. V was cut by 1 base and J by 5 bases, with 8 bases left in between. The CDR3 extends over 13 amino acids. The CDR3: CASSLGLSTEAFF. The CDR3 DNA sequence: TGTGCCAGCAGTTTAGGACTGTCTACTGAAGCTTTCTTT.

This clone turned up a few times. The gene calls are TRBV19 and TRBJ2-1; perhaps TRBD1 as D (6 bases). Deletions cut 5 bases from V and 2 bases from J, with 19 bases between. The CDR3 spans 17 residues. Germline CDR1 reads LNHDA; CDR2 reads SQIVND (reference sequence). CDR3 coding DNA: TGTGCCAGTAGTGCCCCCCTCACTAGGGGGACCTACAATGAGCAGTTCTTC. Protein product: CASSAPLTRGTYNEQFF.

The gene calls are TRBV27 and TRBJ1-3; TRBD1 matches 9 bases. Per germline, CDR1 MNHEY and CDR2 SMNVEV (reference sequence). This CDR3 has 11 amino acids. The junction had 7 bases not matched to a gene; V was cut back by 8 bases and J by 14 bases. CDR3 in amino acids: CASFGDRGLYF. The CDR3 DNA is TGTGCCAGCTTCGGAGACAGGGGGTTATATTTT.

The chain carries TRBV28 and TRBJ1-5; a possible D gene is TRBD1 (5 bases). From germline, CDR1 is MDHEN and CDR2 SYDVKM. V gave up 2 bases and J gave up 6 bases, with 8 bases separating them. The CDR3 has 13 residues. DNA for the CDR3: TGTGCCAGCAGTTTAATGGGGGGTCAGCCCCAGCATTTT. The encoded protein is CASSLMGGQPQHF. The full variable domain, in which reference TRBV28 and TRBJ1-5 provide the parts outside the CDR3, is DVKVTQSSRYLVKRTGEKVFLECVQDMDHENMFWYRQDPGLGLRLIYFSYDVKMKEKGDIPEGYSVSREKKERFSLILESASTNQTSMYLCASSLMGGQPQHFGDGTRLSIL.

This clone was seen once. The gene calls are TRBV7-9 and TRBJ2-2; 11 bases match TRBD1. The germline CDR1 and CDR2 sequences are SEHNR and FQNEAQ (reference sequence). With 6 bases clipped from V and 5 bases from J, the junction kept 11 bases outside the gene matches. The CDR3 is made up of 17 amino acids. In nucleotides, the CDR3 is TGTGCCAGCAGGCTGGCCGGACAGGGGGCAGGGACCGGGGAGCTGTTTTTT. The encoded protein is CASRLAGQGAGTGELFF.

The V call is TRBV28, the J call TRBJ1-5; D may be TRBD1 (5 bases). The CDR3 is 15 residues long. The V end was cut by 5 bases, the J end by 0 bases, with 11 bases between. Per the germline V gene, CDR1 is MDHEN and CDR2 is SYDVKM. CDR3 sequence (DNA): TGTGCCAGCAGTCCCCAGGGCCTTAGCAATCAGCCCCAGCATTTT. Translated, it gives CASSPQGLSNQPQHF.

This rearrangement joins TRBV9 to TRBJ1-1; no clear D. V was pared by 0 bases and J by 8 bases, with 8 bases between. In germline, CDR1 is SGDLS, CDR2 YYNGEE. The CDR3 totals 12 residues. The CDR3 DNA reads as TGTGCCAGCAGCGTAGTGGCGGGCGAAGCTTTCTTT. It is translated as CASSVVAGEAFF.

This chain joins TRBV5-6 and TRBJ2-5; D gene uncertain. The CDR3 spans 14 residues. Germline V gives CDR1 SGHDT, CDR2 YYEEEE. Trimming took off 1 base at V and 1 base at J, with 8 bases between the two ends. The CDR3 sequence: CASSLSQVQETQYF. CDR3 DNA: TGTGCCAGCAGCTTGAGCCAGGTCCAAGAGACCCAGTACTTC.

V is TRBV2 and J is TRBJ1-3; D is ambiguous. Germline-derived CDR1 and CDR2 are SNHLY and FYNNEI. The CDR3 sequence is 14 residues long. V gave up 7 bases and J gave up 0 bases, with 10 bases separating them. Here the CDR3 DNA reads TGTGCCAGCAATCCGGAGATCTCTGGAAACACCATATATTTT. It encodes CASNPEISGNTIYF.

The gene calls are TRBV7-3 and TRBJ2-3; 13 nucleotides match TRBD2. Germline values: CDR1 SGHTA, CDR2 FQGTGA. The CDR3 runs to 16 residues. The V gene end was trimmed by 5 bases and the J gene end by 2 bases; junction bases not matched to a gene: 4. CDR3 region: CASSPGLAGHTDTQYF. The CDR3, as DNA: TGTGCCAGCAGCCCGGGACTAGCGGGGCACACAGATACGCAGTATTTT.